A selection of T cell receptor beta chains follows, all from one sample in a study of T-cell reconstitution after alpha-beta-depleted transplantation in children. MiXCR, applied by TCRdb to the PCR reads, yields one record per CDR3 protein. There are roughly 790,000 distinct CDR3 sequences in the sample; 15% to 20% occur only once, and 5% lies in the top ten. The sequencing here drew on PBMCs, mostly from graft donor cells, taken 360 days after TCRalphabeta/CD19-depleted stem cell transplant. Receptors were obtained from a male patient younger than 18 who had a stem cell transplant for acute lymphoblastic leukemia, so the T cells may come from the graft donor. CDR3s include the opening cysteine and the closing phenylalanine or tryptophan. D genes are given only for firm matches.

D gene	V gene	J gene	CDR3 protein
TRBD1	TRBV7-8	TRBJ1-4	CASSHDRVDEKLFF
-	TRBV5-1	TRBJ1-5	CASSLDAVGQPQHF
TRBD1	TRBV28	TRBJ2-7	CASSFDRGQGNYEQYF
-	TRBV29-1	TRBJ2-3	CSVAARGDTQYF
-	TRBV7-9	TRBJ1-1	CASSLQLVTEAFF
-	TRBV2	TRBJ2-7	CASSKVRYYEQYF
-	TRBV11-2	TRBJ2-3	CASSLGVRSSTDTQYF
-	TRBV27	TRBJ2-5	CASSLSRERQETQYF
TRBD2	TRBV20-1	TRBJ2-1	CSAPKAGGPGEQFF
-	TRBV7-2	TRBJ2-6	CASSNHPADSGANVLTF
TRBD1	TRBV29-1	TRBJ2-2	CSVGNRGQRELFF
TRBD1	TRBV6-5	TRBJ1-1	CASSWAGGWTEAFF
-	TRBV2	TRBJ2-6	CASRTASSGANVLTF
-	TRBV5-6	TRBJ2-1	CASSSELAVEQFF
-	TRBV6-6	TRBJ2-6	CASKGSGANVLTF
TRBD1	TRBV11-2	TRBJ2-7	CASSRWDSSYEQYF
-	TRBV29-1	TRBJ2-5	CSVTRSTGQETQYF
TRBD2	TRBV7-3	TRBJ2-7	CASSPSGVQRYEQYF
-	TRBV11-1	TRBJ1-1	CASSPLGTEAFF
-	TRBV7-8	TRBJ1-5	CASSLGRIYQPQHF
-	TRBV5-1	TRBJ2-5	CASSLQPAETQYF
-	TRBV7-9	TRBJ1-4	CASSLRDFNEKLFF
TRBD2	TRBV4-1	TRBJ2-7	CASSQSPGGATNYEQYF
TRBD2	TRBV2	TRBJ2-1	CASRTGTSGFDEQFF
TRBD1	TRBV3-1	TRBJ2-5	CASSPQTGGVGETQYF
TRBD2	TRBV11-1	TRBJ2-1	CASSFRGALAGGSNLYNEQFF
-	TRBV18	TRBJ2-1	CASSPGLLDNEQFF
-	TRBV4-1	TRBJ1-4	CASRLPRGKLFF
TRBD1	TRBV5-1	TRBJ1-5	CASSFQGGTNQPQHF
-	TRBV4-1	TRBJ2-7	CASSQDRVEQYF
TRBD2	TRBV11-2	TRBJ2-7	CASSLERLAGGAYEQYF
-	TRBV5-1	TRBJ2-3	CASSHLATSTDTQYF
TRBD1	TRBV9	TRBJ2-7	CASSEEATGQDEQYF